This T cell receptor (beta chain) is drawn from a study of T cell changes during pregnancy in multiple sclerosis. Measured with immunoSEQ multiplex PCR; TCRdb has only the in-frame clones, and not every one. Found here are tens of thousands of clones, around 90% of them singletons; the top ten hold 0.5% to 0.65%. Sequenced material: CD4+ T cells from peripheral blood mononuclear cells, taken in the first trimester of pregnancy. This TCR derives from a female donor with multiple sclerosis, enrolled in a pregnancy study.

This CDR3 reads CASSYSGTTNTEAFF. CDR3 coding DNA: TGTGCCAGCAGTTACTCGGGGACTACGAACACTGAAGCTTTCTTT. This chain joins TRBV6-5 and TRBJ1-1, with D possibly matching TRBD1 (5 bases). CDR3 length: 15 amino acids. Germline-derived CDR1 and CDR2 are MNHEY and SVGAGI. V gave up 0 bases and J gave up 1 base, with 9 bases separating them.